The TCR beta chain under discussion was sequenced for a study of cytomegalovirus exposure and HLA in healthy donors listed by TCRdb under 2017. Broadly, across the study: An earlier analysis of approximately 640 of the donors reported approximately 300 Gb of sequence data and about 100 million unique TCR beta sequences from about 179 million T cells. The genetic ancestry cluster associated with self-reported Caucasian donors included about 81% of the roughly 400 genotyped donors. A later analysis re-analyzed previously published TCR beta repertoires from approximately 700 donors and added high-resolution HLA genotyping to study TCR occurrence patterns. The study combined high-throughput TCR immunosequencing, statistical association of individual TCRs with disease status, and machine learning to predict cytomegalovirus infection status. A separate validation cohort of 90 to 150 different subjects was used in addition to the 666-subject first cohort. The later analysis used no new phenotypic data to find candidate immune exposures, relying instead on TCR beta sequences and their occurrence across donors. Five DR-DQ haplotypes were treated as single units for association and clustering because of strong linkage in the cohort. Among 398 genotyped donors of the cohort, an average of around 240,000 unique TCR beta nucleotide sequences were sequenced per donor, roughly 20% of them non-productive. The study was designed to test whether signatures of past pathogen exposure could be identified by cataloging public T cell receptors. To decide whether each TCR beta V gene segment behaved as functional or pseudogenic, an earlier analysis of 587 of the donors relied on high-throughput TCR beta sequencing. Genome-wide SNP genotypes for about 65% of the 666 donors were used in a later genetic analysis, which treated that subset as a discovery cohort. HLA typing included class I and class II loci at four-digit resolution. Donor age, sex, ethnicity and CMV serostatus were compiled alongside the repertoire data. Every repertoire in the discovery cohort had been generated on one and the same sequencing platform. The number of typed donors differed by locus: roughly 620-630 for A, B, C, DRB1 and DQB1; 500 to 550 for DQA1; over 600 for DPA1; and around 470 for DPB1. The T cell repertoires of roughly 660 subjects were profiled by immunosequencing and related to cytomegalovirus serostatus. Roughly 300 gigabases of sequencing data and some 85 million unique TCR sequences were included in an early release covering roughly 600 HLA-typed donors.

Library generation was performed with the immunoSEQ multiplex PCR assay. A mixture of 60 forward primers for TCR Vbeta segments and 13 reverse primers for TCR Jbeta segments was used in the multiplex PCR. Amplification of the CDR3 region of rearranged TCR beta genes was performed with a multiplex PCR assay on genomic DNA. The amplified TCR beta libraries were sequenced on the Illumina HiSeq System as 87-base-pair reads. In the authors' own workflow: In a later analysis, tens of millions of unique TCR beta chains were counted across the roughly 700 repertoires, and about 10 million of these chains were shared by at least two donors. Raw reads were error-corrected and collapsed into unique sequences with a nearest-neighbor algorithm that merged closely related sequences to remove PCR and sequencing errors. CDR3 sequences were aligned to IMGT reference sequences to assign V, D and J gene segments. For a sequence to be retained, a match of at least six nucleotides to both a V gene segment and a J gene segment was required. A rearrangement counted as productive if the CDR3 had no stop codons and remained in frame with V and J, and every other rearrangement counted as non-productive. CDR3 was defined according to IMGT convention as the region running from the second conserved V-encoded cysteine to the conserved J-encoded phenylalanine. The earlier analysis of about 610 of the donors excluded any sequence lacking an unambiguous match to a single V gene segment. In an earlier analysis of almost 600 of the donors, a V segment was called functional when productive rearrangements were above 56.7%, and segregating when the standard deviation between donors exceeded 5%. A statistical classification framework was built to diagnose cytomegalovirus status from the catalog of TCR beta chain sequences. In a later analysis, TCR nucleotide sequences were compared against IMGT/GENE-DB human TR gene sequences so that V and J genes could be assigned. Using the TCRdist pipeline, a later analysis assigned CDR3 sequences along with most-parsimonious VDJ recombination scenarios. In a later analysis, each TCR beta chain was defined by its CDR3 amino acid sequence together with its V-gene family, and reads lacking a unique V-gene family were excluded. A later analysis removed 450 to 600 highly shared, low-generation-probability nucleotide sequences to deal with suspected cross-contamination and a sequencing artifact. In a later analysis, a clonal expansion index was calculated for each public chain from normalized within-repertoire ranks of inferred template counts. A later analysis computed generation probabilities with a VDJ recombination model fitted to out-of-frame rearrangements, and checked the results against IGoR. A later analysis scored TCR-TCR, TCR-HLA and TCR-CMV co-occurrence with hypergeometric tests, applying a repertoire-size bias correction to TCR pairs. To estimate false discovery rates, a later analysis permuted the HLA or CMV assignments 20 times. In a later analysis, co-occurring TCRs were grouped using DBSCAN, and TCRdist sequence similarity was added for clustering within HLA-allele-positive subsets. For co-occurrence clustering, repertoires with fewer than 30,000 or more than 120,000 public chains were excluded, along with four or five repertoires with anomalous nucleotide sharing. The table comes from immuneACCESS by way of TCRdb, which keeps in-frame sequences with V and J called. Part of the clones is missing from these tables; in studies checked, under half for an unresolved V gene and the rest for unknown reasons. V, J and clone size reflect that table, while D and trimming were determined from the DNA. This sample holds approximately 150,000 clones; about 85% were observed only once. Around 2.6% of the sample is taken by the ten largest.

V and J are truncated by 6 bases and 0 bases respectively, leaving an intervening sequence of 9 bases. CDR1 and CDR2 are drawn from the germline V gene (reference sequence): MNHEY, SMNVEV. The CDR3 goes from the cysteine to the phenylalanine over 14 residues. The retained sequence is limited to the CDR3, 42 bases, with the frame set at the first base. On the study overall, not on this receptor specifically: Because HLA typing was missing for some donors at each locus, association tests included only the typed subset. This cohort had only TCR beta chains sequenced, and the lack of alpha or paired-chain data limited which features could be detected. In a later analysis, 16,951 TCR beta sequences were associated with specific HLA alleles at a false discovery rate of 0.05. The classifier was reported to diagnose cytomegalovirus status with high specificity and sensitivity in both the original and validation cohorts. Several of the top co-occurrence clusters appeared to be linked to parvovirus B19, influenza, CMV and Epstein-Barr virus, according to a later analysis. A group of highly shared sequence variants was considered likely to be a technical artifact of the sequencing pipeline. According to a later analysis, most CMV-associated TCR beta chains appeared to be HLA-restricted, and the HLA associations seemed to be driven largely by CMV exposure. While some public TCRs were present in many individuals, most TCR sequences turned up only very rarely across donors. It was suggested by the authors that the approach could potentially be generalized to other disease states and immunological phenotypes. Correlated functional status among segregating V segments might be attributable to linkage disequilibrium, but an unknown experimental factor could not be ruled out. Three of the identified cytomegalovirus-associated TCR beta chains were confirmed in vitro to be specific for cytomegalovirus antigens. The study listed approximately 160 TCR beta chains as associated with cytomegalovirus. An association between a missense DCLRE1C variant and V-gene and J-gene trimming of TCR beta chains was found in a later genetic analysis and replicated in an independent cohort. In a later analysis, the rate of TCR association differed among HLA loci, with DRB1 alleles having the most associated TCRs and HLA-C alleles having the fewest. When HLA alleles, especially DR and DQ, strongly co-occurred, attributing TCR associations to individual alleles was difficult. The presence/absence analyses assumed that sequencing depth was roughly uniform across donors, and that assumption may not be true. Compared with the 666-donor mean, donors in an Asian-associated ancestry cluster had fewer N-insertions in productive TCRs, according to a later genetic analysis. Approximately 16 rarely observed V segments, including chromosome 9 orphons, were excluded from the earlier analysis of some 590 of the donors because counts were too low. Compared with equally common non-associated chains, HLA-associated TCR beta chains in a later analysis were more clonally expanded and had lower generation probabilities. In an earlier analysis of approximately 590 of the donors, most TCR beta V segments appeared in productive rearrangements about 87% or about 30% of the time, broadly matching IMGT annotations. CMV serostatus was the only immune exposure information available for the cohort. A further reported finding was that TCR beta sequences accurately predicted the HLA-A and HLA-B alleles for most subjects in the first cohort. The 87-base-pair reads could not distinguish some IMGT-functional V segments, including TRBV6-2 and TRBV6-3, so those segments were excluded.

Regarding this clone: Its antigen remains unidentified. No base quality information exists; no much larger clone differs at one position.

The cohort consisted of 666 healthy bone marrow donors. Cohort members were all nominally healthy when sampled, although unrecorded immune exposures were likely present. The donor was CMV seropositive and belonged to the group of about 290 seropositive cohort members. A peripheral blood sample was collected from each donor, and TCR beta sequencing was performed on peripheral blood mononuclear cells. The Qiagen DNeasy Blood Extraction Kit was used to extract genomic DNA from the blood cell samples. This sequence uses TRBV27 and TRBJ1-3; the D segment cannot be called with confidence. Sequencing used PBMCs. The TCR originated in a man aged 25-40 years in good health and CMV-seropositive. The nucleotide sequence reads TGTGCCAGCAGCCCCGGGAACTCTGGAAACACCATATATTTT. Translated, this is CASSPGNSGNTIYF.